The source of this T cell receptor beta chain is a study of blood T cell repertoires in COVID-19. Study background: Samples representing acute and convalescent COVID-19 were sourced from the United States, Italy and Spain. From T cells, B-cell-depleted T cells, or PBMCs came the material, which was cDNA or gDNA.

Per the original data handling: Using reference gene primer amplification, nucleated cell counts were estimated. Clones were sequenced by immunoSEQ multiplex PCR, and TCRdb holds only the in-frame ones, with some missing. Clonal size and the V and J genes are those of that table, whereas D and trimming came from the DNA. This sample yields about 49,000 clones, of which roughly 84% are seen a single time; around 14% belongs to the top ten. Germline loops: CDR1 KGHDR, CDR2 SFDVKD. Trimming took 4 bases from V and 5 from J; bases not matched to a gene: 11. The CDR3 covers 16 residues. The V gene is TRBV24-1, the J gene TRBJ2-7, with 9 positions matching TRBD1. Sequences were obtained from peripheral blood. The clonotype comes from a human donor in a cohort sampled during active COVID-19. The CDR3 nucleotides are TGTGCCACCAGTGACACCGGGGACAGGGTCAGGGACGAGCAGTACTTC. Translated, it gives CATSDTGDRVRDEQYF.